This T cell receptor (beta chain) was identified during a study of control samples from healthy donors and cancer patients. Sequenced by immunoSEQ multiplex PCR; TCRdb stores in-frame clones only, minus some. The sample records about 130,000 clones, about 92% being singletons. The CDR3 runs 17 residues. V was clipped by 4 bases and J by 0 bases; unmatched bases: 7. Germline CDR1 reads MDHEN; CDR2 reads SYDVKM. V is TRBV28 and J is TRBJ2-7, with 12 nucleotides matching TRBD2. Material: PBMCs. The TCR was taken from a man in his forties or fifties with head and neck cancer. This chain's CDR3 is CASSSIGLAGSSYEQYF. The DNA of the CDR3 is TGTGCCAGCAGTTCTATCGGACTAGCGGGAAGCTCCTACGAGCAGTACTTC.